This TCR beta chain appears in the sequencing data of a study of cytomegalovirus exposure and HLA in healthy donors. Study-wide results and limits: In an earlier analysis, productive rearrangement rates for most beta V segments clustered near 87% or 30%. Using the classifier, cytomegalovirus status was reportedly diagnosed with high specificity and sensitivity. For TCR beta chains, V- and J-gene trimming was later linked to a missense DCLRE1C variant. Three chains linked to CMV were shown in vitro to be specific for CMV antigens.

The V gene end was trimmed by 1 base and the J gene end by 6 bases; junction bases not matched to a gene: 7. The CDR3 totals 15 residues. Germline assignment: CDR1 LGHNA and CDR2 YNFKEQ. In the case of this clone: The target antigen is unknown.

This PCR relied on a set of 60 Vbeta primers and 13 Jbeta primers. Profiling relied on immunoSEQ multiplex PCR, and the TCRdb table lists in-frame clones only, not all of them. The table records around 130,000 clones, roughly three fifths of them present only once. The sequenced material came from PBMCs. The V gene is TRBV4-2, the J gene TRBJ1-1; TRBD1 matches at 8 bases. The receptor was isolated from a woman aged 40 to 50 in good health and CMV-seropositive. The CDR3, as DNA: TGTGCCAGCAGCCAAGTTACAGGGGGTGCCCCTGAAGCTTTCTTT. Protein product: CASSQVTGGAPEAFF.